This T cell receptor (beta chain) was identified during a study of shared clonotypes between healthy human individuals. Study conclusions and caveats: Richness estimates generally favored naive over memory subsets.

As regards this clone: Its specificity is not known.

Per germline, CDR1 SNHLY and CDR2 FYNNEI. The CDR3 spans 17 residues. Deletions cut 5 bases from V and 1 base from J, with 17 bases between. Profiled with immunoSEQ multiplex PCR; TCRdb holds only in-frame clones, not every one. The profile shows over a million clones, 96% of them singletons. The chain couples TRBV2 to TRBJ2-2, with a possible D match to TRBD2 (7 bases). The sequence came from a man aged 25 to 40 in good health. Sequencing input: naive CD4+ T cells sorted from blood. Subset denoted: CD45RA+ positively selected. The DNA of the CDR3 is TGTGCCAGCAGTCCACTGGGGGCTAGCGGGAACACCGGGGAGCTGTTTTTT. This encodes CASSPLGASGNTGELFF.